Below, 10 T cell receptor beta chains from the same sample are listed, as sequenced in a study of neoadjuvant anti-PD-1 for oral cavity cancer. Sequencing used immunoSEQ multiplex PCR; TCRdb keeps in-frame clones, though not all of them. The sample consists of over 60,000 clones, about nine tenths of them appearing once. Time point in this sample: after neoadjuvant nivolumab, at surgical resection. Here the sequenced sample was PBMCs, taken after nivolumab (anti-PD-1) treatment. The source of these receptors is a person aged 40-85 years with oral cavity squamous cell carcinoma.

This clone appeared a single time. This chain uses TRBV28 with TRBJ2-7; 11 nucleotides agree with TRBD2. This CDR3 region has 16 residues. CDR1 MDHEN and CDR2 SYDVKM come from the germline V gene. Trimming at V came to 6 bases and at J to 1 base, leaving 8 bases not matched to a gene. The CDR3 sequence: CASSAPGTSGSYEQYF. DNA for the CDR3: TGTGCCAGCAGCGCCCCCGGGACTAGCGGATCCTACGAGCAGTACTTC.

This chain links TRBV5-1 with TRBJ1-5; 9 bases are shared with TRBD1. This CDR3 contains 15 residues. The V segment lost 4 bases and the J segment 4 bases; nucleotides outside the gene matches: 6. Germline V gives CDR1 SGHRS, CDR2 YFSETQ. The CDR3 DNA sequence: TGCGCCAGCAGCCCCGGGACAGGGAATAATCAGCCCCAGCATTTT. It is translated as CASSPGTGNNQPQHF.

This clone was seen a single time. The chain joins TRBV5-1 to TRBJ2-1; D might be TRBD1 or TRBD2, each matching 5 bases. Trimming took 4 bases from V and 8 from J, leaving 16 bases between them. CDR3 length equals 14 residues. CDR1 is SGHRS and CDR2 is YFSETQ in the germline V gene. Here the CDR3 DNA reads TGCGCCAGCAGCCCGGGACCCGGAGGTCATGAGCAGTTCTTC. Amino acid sequence: CASSPGPGGHEQFF.

The V gene is TRBV6-1, the J gene TRBJ1-2, with D perhaps TRBD1 (5 bases). V was clipped by 0 bases and J by 2 bases, with 10 bases between them. The CDR3 has 15 amino acids. The germline gives CDR1 MNHNS, CDR2 SASEGT. The CDR3 loop is CASSEAFRTNYGYTF. The CDR3 coding sequence is TGTGCCAGCAGTGAAGCATTCCGGACAAACTATGGCTACACCTTC.

This clone appeared once. The chain is built from TRBV28 and TRBJ1-4; 10 nucleotides line up with TRBD1. Germline V gene data show CDR1 as MDHEN and CDR2 as SYDVKM. The CDR3 sequence is 15 residues long. The V and J ends lost 7 bases and 7 bases, in that order; junction bases with no gene match: 9. The CDR3 loop is CASKGGGQGFEKLFF. The CDR3 DNA is TGTGCCAGCAAAGGAGGGGGACAGGGGTTTGAAAAACTGTTTTTT.

The chain recombines TRBV27 with TRBJ1-1, with D possibly being TRBD1 (6 bases). This CDR3 has 12 amino acids. CDR1 MNHEY and CDR2 SMNVEV come from the germline V gene (reference sequence). The ends were cut back, 8 bases at V and 7 bases at J, with 14 bases in the middle. The DNA of the CDR3 is TGTGCCAGCCGGAAGGGGGGCCTTGAAGCTTTCTTT. Translating gives CASRKGGLEAFF.

V usage is TRBV6-4 and J usage is TRBJ2-2, with D hard to call. V was pared by 3 bases and J by 3 bases, with 5 bases between. Germline CDR1 reads MRHNA; CDR2 reads SNTAGT. The CDR3 totals 13 residues. CDR3 sequence: CASSEADTGELFF. In DNA form, the CDR3 reads TGTGCCAGCAGTGAGGCTGACACCGGGGAGCTGTTTTTT.

The chain uses TRBV27 and TRBJ2-3; D gene uncertain. Germline V gene data show CDR1 as MNHEY and CDR2 as SMNVEV (reference sequence). V was pared by 3 bases and J by 13 bases, with 14 bases between. The CDR3 runs 12 residues. The CDR3 loop reads CASSLSRRKEYF. The CDR3 region has the DNA TGTGCCAGCAGTTTGTCCAGGCGTAAGGAGTATTTT.

The chain uses TRBV28 and TRBJ2-3; D uncertain. The germline gives CDR1 MDHEN, CDR2 SYDVKM. The CDR3 has 14 residues. Between the trimmed V and J ends, which lost 5 bases and 10 bases, there was a span of 19 bases. DNA of the CDR3: TGTGCCAGCAGTCCCATTCAGAGTGGTCAAGCGCAGTATTTT. It is translated as CASSPIQSGQAQYF.

The V and J genes are TRBV19 and TRBJ2-5, with a possible D match to TRBD2 (6 bases). Between the trimmed V and J ends, which lost 7 bases and 4 bases, there was a span of 19 bases. The germline V gene encodes CDR1 LNHDA and CDR2 SQIVND (reference sequence). The CDR3 has 15 residues. The CDR3 is CASTISSGRSETQYF. The CDR3 DNA reads as TGTGCCAGTACCATCTCCTCGGGGAGGTCAGAGACCCAGTACTTC.